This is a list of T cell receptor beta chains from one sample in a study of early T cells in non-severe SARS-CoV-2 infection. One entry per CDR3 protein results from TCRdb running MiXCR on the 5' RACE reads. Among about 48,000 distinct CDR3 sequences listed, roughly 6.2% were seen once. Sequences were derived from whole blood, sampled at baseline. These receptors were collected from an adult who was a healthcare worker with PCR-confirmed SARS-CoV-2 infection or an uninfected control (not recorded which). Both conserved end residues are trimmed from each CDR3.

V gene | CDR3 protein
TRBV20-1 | SARELDSYEQY
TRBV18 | ASSPAGTNTEAF
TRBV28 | ASSTQQRGGGYT
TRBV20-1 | SALNSLGGYNEQF
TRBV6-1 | ASSEGELYEQY
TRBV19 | ASRASGRGGEQF
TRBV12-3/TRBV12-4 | ASSDGTGRNGYT
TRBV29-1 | SVVSPRNTEAF
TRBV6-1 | ASSERRQGANEQF
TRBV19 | ASGQGGNEQF
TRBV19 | ASSMGGQRANYGYT
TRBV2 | ARASGDNEKLF
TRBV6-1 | ASSEGSGNTIY
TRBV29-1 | SVGLAGDTQY
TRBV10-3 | AISPGGTAYEQY
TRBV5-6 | ASSLDSYTGHGYT
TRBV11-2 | ASSLAGGRDTIY
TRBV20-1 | SARSSSANIISYEQY
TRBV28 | ASNRAGRGPEAF
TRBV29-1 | SVGRADTEAF
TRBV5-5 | ASSLVQGFGTEAF
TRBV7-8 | ASSLGGTGSYEQY
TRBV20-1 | SAGLTEQF